The source of this T cell receptor beta chain is a study of blood T cells in healthy people across ages. Germline V lookup: CDR1 SGHAT, CDR2 FQNNGV. This CDR3 contains 16 residues. V was cut by 4 bases and J by 11 bases, with 26 bases left in between. For the second PCR, which ran for about 7 to 11 cycles, a sample-barcoded 5' primer and a J-beta primer mix were used. Carrying 12 random nucleotides, a template-switch adaptor labeled each individual cDNA molecule. TCRdb reprocessed the 5' RACE reads with MiXCR, giving one entry per CDR3 protein. The profile shows 1,500,000 or so distinct CDR3 sequences, about 42% of them singletons.

The TCR sequence derives from a woman aged 18-29 years in good health. The rearrangement uses TRBV11-2 and TRBJ2-5; D uncertain. Specimen: blood. DNA for the CDR3: TGTGCCAGCAGCTCGCCTCAGGTGATATCCTACAATGAGCAGTACTTC. Residues: CASSSPQVISYNEQYF.